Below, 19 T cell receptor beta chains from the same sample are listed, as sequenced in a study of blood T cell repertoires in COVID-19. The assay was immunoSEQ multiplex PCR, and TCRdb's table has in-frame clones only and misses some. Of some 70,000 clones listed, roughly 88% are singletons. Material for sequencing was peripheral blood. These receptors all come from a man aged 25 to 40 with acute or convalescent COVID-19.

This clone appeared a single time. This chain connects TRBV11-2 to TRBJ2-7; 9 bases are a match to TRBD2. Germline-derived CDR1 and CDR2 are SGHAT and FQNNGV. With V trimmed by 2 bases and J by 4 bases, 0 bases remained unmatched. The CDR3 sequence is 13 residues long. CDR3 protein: CASSLLAGYEQYF. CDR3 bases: TGTGCCAGCAGCTTACTAGCGGGGTACGAGCAGTACTTC.

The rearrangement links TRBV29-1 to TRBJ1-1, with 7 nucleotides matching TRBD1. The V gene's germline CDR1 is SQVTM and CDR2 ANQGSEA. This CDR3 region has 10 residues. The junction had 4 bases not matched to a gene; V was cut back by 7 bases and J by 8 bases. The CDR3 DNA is TGCAGCGCCCAGACAGGGGAAGCTTTCTTT. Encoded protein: CSAQTGEAFF.

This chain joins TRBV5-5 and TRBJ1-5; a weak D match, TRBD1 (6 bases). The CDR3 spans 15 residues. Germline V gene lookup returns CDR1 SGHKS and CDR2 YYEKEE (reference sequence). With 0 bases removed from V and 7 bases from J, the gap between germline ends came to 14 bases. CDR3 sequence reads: CASSLAGQKRQPQHF. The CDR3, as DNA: TGTGCCAGCAGCTTGGCCGGACAGAAACGACAGCCCCAGCATTTT.

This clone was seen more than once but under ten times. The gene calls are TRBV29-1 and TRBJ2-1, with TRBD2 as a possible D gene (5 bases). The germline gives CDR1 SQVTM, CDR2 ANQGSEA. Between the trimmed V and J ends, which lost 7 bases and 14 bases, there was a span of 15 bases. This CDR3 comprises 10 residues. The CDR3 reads CSARRGWEFF. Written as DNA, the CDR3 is TGCAGCGCCCGAAGAGGGTGGGAGTTCTTC.

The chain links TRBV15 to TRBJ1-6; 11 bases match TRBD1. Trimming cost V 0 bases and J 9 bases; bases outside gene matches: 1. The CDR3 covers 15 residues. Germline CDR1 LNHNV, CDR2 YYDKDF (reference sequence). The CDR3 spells CATSRDGTGGSPLHF. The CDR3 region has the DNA TGTGCCACCAGCAGAGATGGGACAGGGGGTTCACCCCTCCACTTT.

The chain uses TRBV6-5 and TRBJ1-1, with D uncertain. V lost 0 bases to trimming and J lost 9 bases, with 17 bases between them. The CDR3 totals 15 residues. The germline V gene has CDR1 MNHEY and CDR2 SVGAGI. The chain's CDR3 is CASSYSSRGEVKAFF. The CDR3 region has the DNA TGTGCCAGCAGTTACTCGAGCCGGGGTGAGGTTAAAGCTTTCTTT.

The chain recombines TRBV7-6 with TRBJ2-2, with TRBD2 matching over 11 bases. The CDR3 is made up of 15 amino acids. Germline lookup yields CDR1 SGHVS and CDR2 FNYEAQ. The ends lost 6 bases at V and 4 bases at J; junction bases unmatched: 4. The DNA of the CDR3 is TGTGCCAGCAGGCCGACTAGCGGGGTCACCGGGGAGCTGTTTTTT. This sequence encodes CASRPTSGVTGELFF.

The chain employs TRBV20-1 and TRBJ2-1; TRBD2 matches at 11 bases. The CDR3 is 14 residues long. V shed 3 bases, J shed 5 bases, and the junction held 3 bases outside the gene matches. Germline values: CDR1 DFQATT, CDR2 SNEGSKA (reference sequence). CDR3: CSASPGLADNEQFF. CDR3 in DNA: TGCAGTGCTAGTCCGGGACTAGCGGACAATGAGCAGTTCTTC.

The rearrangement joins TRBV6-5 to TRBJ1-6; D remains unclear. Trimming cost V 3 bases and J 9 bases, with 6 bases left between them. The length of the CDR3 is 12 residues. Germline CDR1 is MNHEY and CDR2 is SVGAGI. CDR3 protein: CASSYPFSPLHF. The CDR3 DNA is TGTGCCAGCAGTTATCCATTTTCACCCCTCCACTTT.

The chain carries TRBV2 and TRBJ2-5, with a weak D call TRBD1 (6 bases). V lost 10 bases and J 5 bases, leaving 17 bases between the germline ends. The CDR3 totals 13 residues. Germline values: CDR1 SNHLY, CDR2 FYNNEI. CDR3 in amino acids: CATQKKGQETQYF. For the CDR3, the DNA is TGTGCCACCCAAAAGAAAGGACAGGAGACCCAGTACTTC.

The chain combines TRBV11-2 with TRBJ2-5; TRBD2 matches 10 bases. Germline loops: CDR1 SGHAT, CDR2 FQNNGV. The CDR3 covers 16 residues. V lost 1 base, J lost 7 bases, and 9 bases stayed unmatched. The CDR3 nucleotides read TGTGCCAGCAGCTTAGTAGCGGGAGGCCTCCAACGGACCCAGTACTTC. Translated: CASSLVAGGLQRTQYF.

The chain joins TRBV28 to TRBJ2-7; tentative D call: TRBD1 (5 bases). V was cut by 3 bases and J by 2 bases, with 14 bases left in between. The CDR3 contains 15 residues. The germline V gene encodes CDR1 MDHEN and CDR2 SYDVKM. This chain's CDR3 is CASSFATGGPYEQYF. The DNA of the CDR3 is TGTGCCAGCAGTTTCGCCACAGGTGGCCCCTACGAGCAGTACTTC.

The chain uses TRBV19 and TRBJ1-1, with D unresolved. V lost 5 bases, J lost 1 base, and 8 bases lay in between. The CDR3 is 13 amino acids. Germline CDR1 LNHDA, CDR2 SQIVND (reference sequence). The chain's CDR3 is CASSFSWNTEAFF. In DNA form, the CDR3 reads TGTGCCAGTAGTTTTTCGTGGAACACTGAAGCTTTCTTT.

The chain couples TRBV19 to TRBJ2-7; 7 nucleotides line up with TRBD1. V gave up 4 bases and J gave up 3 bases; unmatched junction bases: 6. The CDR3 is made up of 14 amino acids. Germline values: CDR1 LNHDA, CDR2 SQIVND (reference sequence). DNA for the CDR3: TGTGCCAGTAGTAAGGGACAGTTCTTCTACGAGCAGTACTTC. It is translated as CASSKGQFFYEQYF.

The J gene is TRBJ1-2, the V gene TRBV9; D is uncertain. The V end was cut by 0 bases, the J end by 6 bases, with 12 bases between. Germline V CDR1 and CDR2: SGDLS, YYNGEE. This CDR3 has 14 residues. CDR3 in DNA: TGTGCCAGCAGCGTAGCTGGAGGGCAGGATGGCTACACCTTC. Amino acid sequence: CASSVAGGQDGYTF.

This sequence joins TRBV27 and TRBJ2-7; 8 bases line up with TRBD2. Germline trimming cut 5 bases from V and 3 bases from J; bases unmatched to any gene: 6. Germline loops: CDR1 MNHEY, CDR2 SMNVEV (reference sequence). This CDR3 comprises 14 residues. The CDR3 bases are TGTGCCAGCAGTCTCGGACTAGCAAACTACGAGCAGTACTTC. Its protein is CASSLGLANYEQYF.

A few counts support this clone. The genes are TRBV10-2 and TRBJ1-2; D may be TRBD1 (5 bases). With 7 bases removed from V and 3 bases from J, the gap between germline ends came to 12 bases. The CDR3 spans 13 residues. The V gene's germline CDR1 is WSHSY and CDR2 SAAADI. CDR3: CASTPGQYYGYTF. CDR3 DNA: TGCGCCAGCACCCCAGGGCAGTACTATGGCTACACCTTC.

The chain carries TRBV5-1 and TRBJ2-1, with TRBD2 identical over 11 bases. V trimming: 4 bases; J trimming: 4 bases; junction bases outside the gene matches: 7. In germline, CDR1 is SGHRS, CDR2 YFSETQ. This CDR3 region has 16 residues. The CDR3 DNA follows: TGCGCCAGCAGCCACCCGACTAGCGGGGATTACAATGAGCAGTTCTTC. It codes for CASSHPTSGDYNEQFF.

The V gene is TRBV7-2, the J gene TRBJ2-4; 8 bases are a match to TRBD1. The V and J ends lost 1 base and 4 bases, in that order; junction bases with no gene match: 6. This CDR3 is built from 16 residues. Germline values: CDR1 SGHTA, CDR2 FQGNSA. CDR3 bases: TGTGCCAGCAGCTTAGTTCCGACAGGGGCTAAAAACATTCAGTACTTC. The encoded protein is CASSLVPTGAKNIQYF.